This note documents a single T cell receptor beta chain sequence. This record comes from a study of blood T cells in healthy people across ages. It was with a sample-barcoded 5' primer and a J-beta primer mix that a second PCR of roughly 7 to 12 cycles was run. TCRdb fed the 5' RACE reads into MiXCR, producing one record per CDR3 protein. Altogether about 830,000 distinct CDR3 sequences are present, around 68% being singletons, with the ten largest covering 25% to 35%. Germline loops: CDR1 DFQATT, CDR2 SNEGSKA (reference sequence). This CDR3 spans 14 amino acids. V lost 6 bases and J lost 13; bases outside the gene matches: 13.

The gene calls are TRBV20-1 and TRBJ2-1, with 12 bases lining up with TRBD2. Source material: blood. The source is a man aged 30 to 45 in good health. For the CDR3, the DNA is TGCAGTGCAGGGACTAGCGGGCGGTGGGAGACCCAGTTCTTC. Translation gives CSAGTSGRWETQFF.